The text below deals with one TCR beta chain. The antigen is not known. This record comes from a study of cytomegalovirus exposure and HLA in healthy donors. The V and J ends lost 10 bases and 2 bases, in that order; junction bases with no gene match: 9. The germline V gene encodes CDR1 MDHEN and CDR2 SYDVKM. The CDR3 loop spans 14 amino acids. Nominal health characterized the donors when sampled, though unrecorded immune exposures were likely. The PCR had 60 Vbeta and 13 Jbeta primers. This table comes from immunoSEQ multiplex PCR, and its TCRdb copy is limited to in-frame clones, with some not included. This table has more than 90,000 clones, 81% appearing once. Study results and limitations: The study had only CMV serostatus as immune exposure information.

This receptor was identified in a woman between 65 and 79 years old in good health and CMV-seropositive. V gene TRBV28 combines with J gene TRBJ1-2; 8 bases agree with TRBD1. Sequenced material: PBMCs. This CDR3 reads CANRGAGTNYGYTF. Written as DNA, the CDR3 is TGTGCCAACAGGGGGGCCGGGACCAACTATGGCTACACCTTC.